Shown below are 20 T cell receptor beta chains from a single sample sequenced in a study of blood T cell repertoires in COVID-19. Produced via immunoSEQ multiplex PCR; TCRdb's table is partial and in-frame only. The table has roughly 190,000 clones, around 80% seen once. Sequencing was performed on peripheral blood. The receptors were gathered from a woman aged 70 to 79 with COVID-19, enrolled during active disease.

This chain uses TRBV7-6 with TRBJ1-1, with no clear D. The germline CDR1 and CDR2 sequences are SGHVS and FNYEAQ. With 5 bases removed from V and 1 base from J, the gap between germline ends came to 14 bases. This CDR3 has 15 residues. The CDR3 sequence is CASSPRLNSNTEAFF. The CDR3 coding sequence is TGTGCCAGCAGCCCCAGATTGAATTCGAACACTGAAGCTTTCTTT. Filled out from reference TRBV7-6 and TRBJ1-1, the complete variable domain reads GAGVSQSPRYKVTKRGQDVALRCDPISGHVSLYWYRQALGQGPEFLTYFNYEAQQDKSGLPNDRFSAERPEGSISTLTIQRTEQRDSAMYRCASSPRLNSNTEAFFGQGTRLTVV.

V and J are TRBV11-2 and TRBJ2-3, with D perhaps TRBD2 (6 bases). Germline values: CDR1 SGHAT, CDR2 FQNNGV. The CDR3 has 15 residues. V was clipped by 9 bases and J by 4 bases, with 20 bases between them. The CDR3 sequence is CARKRDLWGSDTQYF. The CDR3, as DNA: TGTGCCAGGAAAAGGGACTTATGGGGATCAGATACGCAGTATTTT.

This clone was detected once. The chain combines TRBV7-9 with TRBJ2-1; 10 bases are a match to TRBD2. V trimming: 5 bases; J trimming: 4 bases; junction bases outside the gene matches: 8. The CDR3 has 16 residues. The germline V gene has CDR1 SEHNR and CDR2 FQNEAQ (reference sequence). The CDR3 loop is CASSQALAGVYNEQFF. The CDR3 nucleotides read TGTGCCAGCAGCCAAGCCCTAGCGGGAGTTTACAATGAGCAGTTCTTC. The entire variable domain, with the rest obtained from reference TRBV7-9 and TRBJ2-1, is as follows: DTGVSQNPRHKITKRGQNVTFRCDPISEHNRLYWYRQTLGQGPEFLTYFQNEAQLEKSRLLSDRFSAERPKGSFSTLEIQRTEQGDSAMYLCASSQALAGVYNEQFFGPGTRLTVL.

V and J are TRBV5-6 and TRBJ2-1; 14 bases are shared with TRBD2. The ends lost 5 bases at V and 2 bases at J; junction bases unmatched: 3. The CDR3 extends over 16 amino acids. Germline CDR1 reads SGHDT; CDR2 reads YYEEEE. The DNA of the CDR3 is TGTGCCAGCAGGCGGACTAGCGGGAGGACCTACAATGAGCAGTTCTTC. Its translation: CASRRTSGRTYNEQFF.

CDR3 coding DNA: TGTGCCAGCAGTGAGGCTTCTAACACGGGAAACATTCAGTACTTC. Encoded protein: CASSEASNTGNIQYF. This rearrangement joins TRBV6-4 to TRBJ2-4, with D unresolved. Per germline, CDR1 MRHNA and CDR2 SNTAGT. There are 15 residues in the CDR3. The V gene lost 3 bases and the J gene lost 6 bases, with 15 bases spanning the gap.

The chain carries TRBV7-2 and TRBJ2-5; TRBD2 agrees at 9 bases. The CDR3 extends over 15 amino acids. From germline, CDR1 is SGHTA and CDR2 FQGNSA. The trim removed 2 bases at V and 6 bases at J, leaving 7 bases unmatched. CDR3 DNA sequence: TGTGCCAGCAGCTTAAGCGGGAGGAGCTCTCAGACCCAGTACTTC. Its protein is CASSLSGRSSQTQYF.

The chain combines TRBV28 with TRBJ1-2; D might be TRBD1 (5 bases). The CDR3 has 17 amino acids. Germline loops: CDR1 MDHEN, CDR2 SYDVKM. The ends were cut back, 3 bases at V and 6 bases at J, with 23 bases in the middle. The CDR3 coding sequence is TGTGCCAGCAGTTTGGGGGGAGAACAGGCCGGCTTAGATGGCTACACCTTC. Protein product: CASSLGGEQAGLDGYTF.

The chain recombines TRBV24-1 with TRBJ2-1, with 7 bases matching TRBD2. This CDR3 has 16 amino acids. Trimming at V came to 3 bases and at J to 6 bases, leaving 10 bases not matched to a gene. Germline V gene sequence: CDR1 KGHDR, CDR2 SFDVKD. The DNA of the CDR3 is TGTGCCACCAGTGATCCCCGGGCGGGAGAGGTCAATGAGCAGTTCTTC. Its protein product is CATSDPRAGEVNEQFF.

With regard to this clone: One junction end does not reproduce the germline sequence, and a read error may be involved. Other nucleotide sequences in the sample specify the same CDR3. The rearrangement links TRBV3-1 (or the pseudogene TRBV3-2) to TRBJ1-6, with D uncertain. The V gene's germline CDR1 is LGHDT and CDR2 YNNKEL (reference sequence). The CDR3 consists of 13 residues. This CDR3 reads CASSQDLWRPLHF. CDR3 bases: TGTGCTAGCAGCCAAGATCTATGGAGACCCCTCCACTTT.

This clone was seen just once. The chain recombines TRBV19 with TRBJ1-1; 10 bases line up with TRBD1. V was pared by 1 base and J by 2 bases, with 7 bases of the junction left unmatched. Looked up from germline, CDR1 is LNHDA and CDR2 is SQIVND (reference sequence). CDR3 length equals 17 residues. CDR3 sequence reads: CASSIGGQGSENTEAFF. DNA for the CDR3: TGTGCCAGTAGTATAGGGGGACAGGGGAGTGAAAACACTGAAGCTTTCTTT.

V gene TRBV15 combines with J gene TRBJ2-3; 9 positions match TRBD2. CDR1 and CDR2 (germline): LNHNV, YYDKDF (reference sequence). J was trimmed by 1 base and V by 1 base; bases with no gene match: 3. The CDR3 spans 16 residues. The CDR3 is CATSRARGGGTDTQYF. CDR3 coding DNA: TGTGCCACCAGCAGAGCTCGCGGGGGGGGCACAGATACGCAGTATTTT.

V and J are TRBV11-2 and TRBJ1-2; D may be TRBD1 (6 bases). With 2 bases removed from V and 4 bases from J, the gap between germline ends came to 17 bases. Germline V CDR1 and CDR2: SGHAT, FQNNGV. The CDR3 spans 16 residues. The CDR3 region has the DNA TGTGCCAGCAGCTTACAACAACAGGGATTGGGCTATGGCTACACCTTC. Encoded protein: CASSLQQQGLGYGYTF.

This chain uses TRBV9 with TRBJ2-1; D gene unclear. Germline V CDR1 and CDR2: SGDLS, YYNGEE. This CDR3 region has 15 residues. Trimming shortened V by 4 bases and J by 7 bases, and 18 bases separated the two germline ends. The CDR3 DNA follows: TGTGCCAGCAGCTCACCCGGCGGCCAGAGAAATGAGCAGTTCTTC. Residues: CASSSPGGQRNEQFF.

This chain connects TRBV9 to TRBJ1-6; D unclear. The CDR3 consists of 14 residues. With 5 bases removed from V and 5 bases from J, the gap between germline ends came to 11 bases. In germline, CDR1 is SGDLS, CDR2 YYNGEE. The CDR3, as DNA: TGTGCCAGCAGACCGGGGATCGATAATTCACCCCTCCACTTT. This translates into CASRPGIDNSPLHF.

V is TRBV10-3 and J is TRBJ2-3; possibly TRBD1 for D (7 bases). Trimming took off 7 bases at V and 4 bases at J, with 15 bases between the two ends. CDR3 length: 14 amino acids. Germline values: CDR1 ENHRY, CDR2 SYGVKD. The CDR3 coding sequence is TGTGCCATCAAAAACAGGGGAGGACCAGATACGCAGTATTTT. Its protein product is CAIKNRGGPDTQYF.

The V and J genes are TRBV14 and TRBJ2-1; 7 nucleotides align to TRBD1. CDR3 length equals 14 residues. V lost 4 bases, J lost 0 bases, and 0 bases stayed unmatched. Looked up from germline, CDR1 is SGHDN and CDR2 is FVKESK. The CDR3 is CASSRDSSYNEQFF. The CDR3 region has the DNA TGTGCCAGCAGCCGGGACAGCTCCTACAATGAGCAGTTCTTC.

V and J are TRBV27 and TRBJ2-6, with D hard to call. The CDR3 runs 18 residues. From germline, CDR1 is MNHEY and CDR2 SMNVEV (reference sequence). V shed 5 bases and J shed 0 bases, with 17 bases lying between them. CDR3 coding DNA: TGTGCCAGCAGTCTCCAGGCTACGAAATACTCTGGGGCCAACGTCCTGACTTTC. It codes for CASSLQATKYSGANVLTF.

V and J are TRBV19 and TRBJ1-1; D is perhaps TRBD1 (5 bases). The CDR3 runs to 14 residues. V was trimmed by 7 bases and J by 1 base, leaving 13 bases between them. Germline assignment: CDR1 LNHDA and CDR2 SQIVND (reference sequence). The CDR3 DNA sequence: TGTGCCAGTACCATCCCAGGGAAGAACACTGAAGCTTTCTTT. This codes for CASTIPGKNTEAFF. The whole variable domain, remainder taken from reference TRBV19 and TRBJ1-1, is DGGITQSPKYLFRKEGQNVTLSCEQNLNHDAMYWYRQDPGQGLRLIYYSQIVNDFQKGDIAEGYSVSREKKESFPLTVTSAQKNPTAFYLCASTIPGKNTEAFFGQGTRLTVV.

The chain has TRBV12-3 or TRBV12-4 and TRBJ1-4, with 7 bases identical to TRBD1. The CDR3 extends over 12 amino acids. The ends lost 8 bases at V and 4 bases at J; junction bases unmatched: 1. The CDR3 sequence: CASGDSNEKLFF. CDR3 sequence (DNA): TGTGCCAGCGGGGACAGTAATGAAAAACTGTTTTTT.

This clone showed up just once. The gene calls are TRBV30 and TRBJ2-2, with a possible D match to TRBD1 (6 bases). V was clipped by 4 bases and J by 2 bases, with 11 bases between them. CDR1 GTSNPN and CDR2 SVGIG come from the germline V gene (reference sequence). The CDR3 runs to 14 residues. The CDR3 region has the DNA TGTGCCTGGACCCGAGGGGGAAACACCGGGGAGCTGTTTTTT. This sequence encodes CAWTRGGNTGELFF.